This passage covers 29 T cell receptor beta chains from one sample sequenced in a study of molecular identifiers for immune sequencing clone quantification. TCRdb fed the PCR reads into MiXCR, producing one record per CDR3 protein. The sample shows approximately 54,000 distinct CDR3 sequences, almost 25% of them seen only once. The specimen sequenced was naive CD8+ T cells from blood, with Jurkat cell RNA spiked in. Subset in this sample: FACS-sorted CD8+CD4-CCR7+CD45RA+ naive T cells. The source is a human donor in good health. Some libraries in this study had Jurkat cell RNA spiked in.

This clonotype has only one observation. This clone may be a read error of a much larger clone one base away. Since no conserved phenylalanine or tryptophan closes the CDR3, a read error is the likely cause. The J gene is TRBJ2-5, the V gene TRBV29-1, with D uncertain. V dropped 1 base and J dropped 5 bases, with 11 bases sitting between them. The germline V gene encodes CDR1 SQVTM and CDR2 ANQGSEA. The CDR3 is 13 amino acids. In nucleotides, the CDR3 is TGCAGCGTTGAAGGACGGGCCGGGGAGACCCAGTACCTC. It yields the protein CSVEGRAGETQYL.

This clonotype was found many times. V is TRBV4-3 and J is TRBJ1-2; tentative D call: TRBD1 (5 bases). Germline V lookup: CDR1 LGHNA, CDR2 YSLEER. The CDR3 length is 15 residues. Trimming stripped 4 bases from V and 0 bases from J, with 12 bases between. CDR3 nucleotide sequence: TGCGCCAGCAGCCCAGAGACAGTTTCTAACTATGGCTACACCTTC. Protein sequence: CASSPETVSNYGYTF.

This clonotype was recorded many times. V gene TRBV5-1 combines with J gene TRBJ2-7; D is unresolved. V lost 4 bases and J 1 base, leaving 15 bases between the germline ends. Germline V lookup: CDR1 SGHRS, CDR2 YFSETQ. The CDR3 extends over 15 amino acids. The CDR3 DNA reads TGCGCCAGCAGCCCAGGTTCAGAGTGGTCCTACGAGCAGTACTTC. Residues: CASSPGSEWSYEQYF.

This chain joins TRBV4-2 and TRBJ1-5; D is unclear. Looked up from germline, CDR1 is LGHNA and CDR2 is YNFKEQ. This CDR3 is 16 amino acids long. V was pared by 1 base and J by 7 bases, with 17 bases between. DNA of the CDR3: TGTGCCAGCAGCCAAGCCCCCGACGGCCCTGGGCAGCCCCAGCATTTT. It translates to CASSQAPDGPGQPQHF.

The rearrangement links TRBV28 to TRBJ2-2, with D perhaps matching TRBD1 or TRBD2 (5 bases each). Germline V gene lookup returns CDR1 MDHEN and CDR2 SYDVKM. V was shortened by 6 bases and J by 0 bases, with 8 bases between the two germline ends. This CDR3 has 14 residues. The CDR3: CASRGVPNTGELFF. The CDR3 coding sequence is TGTGCCAGCAGGGGGGTCCCGAACACCGGGGAGCTGTTTTTT.

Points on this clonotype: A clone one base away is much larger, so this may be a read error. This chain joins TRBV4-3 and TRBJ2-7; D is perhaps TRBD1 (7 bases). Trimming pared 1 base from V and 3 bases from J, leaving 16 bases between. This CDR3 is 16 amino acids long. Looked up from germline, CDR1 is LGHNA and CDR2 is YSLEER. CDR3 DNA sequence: TGCGCCAGCAGCCAAGGGAGGGACAGCGCAAACTACGAGCAGTACTTC. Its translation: CASSQGRDSANYEQYF.

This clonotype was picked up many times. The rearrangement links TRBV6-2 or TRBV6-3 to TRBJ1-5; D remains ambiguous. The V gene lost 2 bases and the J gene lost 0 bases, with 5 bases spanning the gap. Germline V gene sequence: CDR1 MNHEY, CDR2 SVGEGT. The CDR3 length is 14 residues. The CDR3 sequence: CASSYIGSNQPQHF. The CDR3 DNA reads TGTGCCAGCAGTTACATTGGTAGCAATCAGCCCCAGCATTTT.

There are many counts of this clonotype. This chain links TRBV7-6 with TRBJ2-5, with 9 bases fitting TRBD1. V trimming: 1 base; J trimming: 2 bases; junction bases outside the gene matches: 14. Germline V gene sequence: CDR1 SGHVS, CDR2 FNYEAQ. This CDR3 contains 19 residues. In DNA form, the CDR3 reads TGTGCCAGCAGCTTAGGTTTGGACAGGGGCTCCCCCACTCAAGAGACCCAGTACTTC. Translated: CASSLGLDRGSPTQETQYF. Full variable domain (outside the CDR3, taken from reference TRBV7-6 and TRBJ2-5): GAGVSQSPRYKVTKRGQDVALRCDPISGHVSLYWYRQALGQGPEFLTYFNYEAQQDKSGLPNDRFSAERPEGSISTLTIQRTEQRDSAMYRCASSLGLDRGSPTQETQYFGPGTRLLVL.

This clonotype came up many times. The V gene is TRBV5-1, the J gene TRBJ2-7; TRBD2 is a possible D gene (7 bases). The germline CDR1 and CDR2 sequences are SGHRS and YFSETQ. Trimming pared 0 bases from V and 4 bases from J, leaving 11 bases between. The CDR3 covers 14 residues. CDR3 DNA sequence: TGCGCCAGCAGCTTGGTTGCGGGGGCGTACGAGCAGTACTTC. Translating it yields CASSLVAGAYEQYF.

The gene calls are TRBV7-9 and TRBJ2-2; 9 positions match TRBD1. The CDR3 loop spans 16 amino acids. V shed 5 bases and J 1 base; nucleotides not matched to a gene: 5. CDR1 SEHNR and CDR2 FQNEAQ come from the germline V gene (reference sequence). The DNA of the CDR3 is TGTGCCAGCAGCCCACAGGGGGCACGGAACACCGGGGAGCTGTTTTTT. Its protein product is CASSPQGARNTGELFF.

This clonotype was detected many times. The CDR3 region is CASSLEGPSLHF. Written as DNA, the CDR3 is TGTGCCAGCAGCTTAGAAGGGCCGTCCCTCCACTTT. The chain links TRBV7-9 to TRBJ1-6; D is uncertain. The CDR3 is 12 residues long. Germline V lookup: CDR1 SEHNR, CDR2 FQNEAQ (reference sequence). Deletions cut 1 base from V and 14 bases from J, with 9 bases between.

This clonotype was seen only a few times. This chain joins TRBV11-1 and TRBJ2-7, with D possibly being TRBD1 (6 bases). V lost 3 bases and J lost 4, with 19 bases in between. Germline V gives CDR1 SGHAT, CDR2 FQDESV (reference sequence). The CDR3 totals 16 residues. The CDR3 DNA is TGTGCCAGCAGCTTTTCGAACGACAGGCCATCTTACGAGCAGTACTTC. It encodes CASSFSNDRPSYEQYF.

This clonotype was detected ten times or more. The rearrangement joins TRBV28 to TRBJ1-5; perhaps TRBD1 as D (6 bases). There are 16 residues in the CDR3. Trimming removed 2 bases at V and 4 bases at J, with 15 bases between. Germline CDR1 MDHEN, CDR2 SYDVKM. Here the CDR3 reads CASSLGAGQFNQPQHF. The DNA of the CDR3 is TGTGCCAGCAGTTTAGGCGCCGGACAGTTTAATCAGCCCCAGCATTTT.

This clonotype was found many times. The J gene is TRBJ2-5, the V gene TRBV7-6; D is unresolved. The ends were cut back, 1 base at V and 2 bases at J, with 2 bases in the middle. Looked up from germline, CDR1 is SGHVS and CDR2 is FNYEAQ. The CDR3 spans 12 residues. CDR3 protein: CASSLGQETQYF. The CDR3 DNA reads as TGTGCCAGCAGCTTAGGGCAAGAGACCCAGTACTTC.

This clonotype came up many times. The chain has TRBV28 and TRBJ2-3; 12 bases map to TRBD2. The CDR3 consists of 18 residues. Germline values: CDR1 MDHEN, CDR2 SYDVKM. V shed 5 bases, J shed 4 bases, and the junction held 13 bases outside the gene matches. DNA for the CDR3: TGTGCCAGCAGTCTAACCGGACTAGCGGGGTCACGGGCAGATACGCAGTATTTT. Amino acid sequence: CASSLTGLAGSRADTQYF.

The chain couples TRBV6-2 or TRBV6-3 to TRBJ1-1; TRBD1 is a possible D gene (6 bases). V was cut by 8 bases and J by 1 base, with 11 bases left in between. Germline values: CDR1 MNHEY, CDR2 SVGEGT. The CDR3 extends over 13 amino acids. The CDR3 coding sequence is TGTGCCAGCGGGGCCAGGGGGAACACTGAAGCTTTCTTT. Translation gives CASGARGNTEAFF.

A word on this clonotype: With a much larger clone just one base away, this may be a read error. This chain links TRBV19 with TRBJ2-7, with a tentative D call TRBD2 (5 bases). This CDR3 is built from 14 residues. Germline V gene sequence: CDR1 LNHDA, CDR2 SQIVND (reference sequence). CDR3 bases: TGTGTCAGTAGTTTGTCGGGGAGCTCCTACGAGCAGTACTTC. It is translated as CVSSLSGSSYEQYF.

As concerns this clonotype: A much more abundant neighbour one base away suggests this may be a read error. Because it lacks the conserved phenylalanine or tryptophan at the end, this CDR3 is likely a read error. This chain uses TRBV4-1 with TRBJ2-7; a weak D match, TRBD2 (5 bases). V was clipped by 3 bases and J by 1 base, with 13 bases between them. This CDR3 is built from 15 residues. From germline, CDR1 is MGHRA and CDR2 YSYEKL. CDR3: CASSHAPGNSYEQYL. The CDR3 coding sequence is TGCGCCAGCAGCCATGCACCCGGGAATTCCTACGAGCAGTACCTC.

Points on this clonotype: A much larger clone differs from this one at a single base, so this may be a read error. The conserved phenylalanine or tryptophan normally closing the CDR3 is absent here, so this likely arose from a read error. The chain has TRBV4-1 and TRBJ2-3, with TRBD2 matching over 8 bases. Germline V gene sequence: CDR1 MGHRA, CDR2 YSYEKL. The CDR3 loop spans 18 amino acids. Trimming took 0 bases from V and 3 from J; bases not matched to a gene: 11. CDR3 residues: CASSQERLRAGVTDTQYL. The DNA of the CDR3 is TGCGCCAGCAGCCAAGAACGGTTGCGAGCGGGGGTTACAGATACGCAGTATCTT.

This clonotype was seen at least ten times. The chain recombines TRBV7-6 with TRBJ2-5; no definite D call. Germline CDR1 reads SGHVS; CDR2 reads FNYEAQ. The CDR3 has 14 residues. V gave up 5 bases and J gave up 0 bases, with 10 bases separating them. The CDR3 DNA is TGTGCCAGCAGCCCCACAGCGTACCAAGAGACCCAGTACTTC. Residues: CASSPTAYQETQYF.

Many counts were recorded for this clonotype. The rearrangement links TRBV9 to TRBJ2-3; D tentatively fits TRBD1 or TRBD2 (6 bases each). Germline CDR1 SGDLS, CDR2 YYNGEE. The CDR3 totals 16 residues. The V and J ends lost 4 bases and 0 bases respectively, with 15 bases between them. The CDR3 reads CASSPLRGPSTDTQYF. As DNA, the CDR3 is TGTGCCAGCAGCCCCCTTCGGGGGCCCAGCACAGATACGCAGTATTTT.

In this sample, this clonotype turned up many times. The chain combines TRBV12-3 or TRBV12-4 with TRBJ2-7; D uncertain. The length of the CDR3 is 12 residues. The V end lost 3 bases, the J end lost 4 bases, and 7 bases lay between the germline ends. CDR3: CASSFTSYEQYF. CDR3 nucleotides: TGTGCCAGCAGTTTTACCAGTTACGAGCAGTACTTC.

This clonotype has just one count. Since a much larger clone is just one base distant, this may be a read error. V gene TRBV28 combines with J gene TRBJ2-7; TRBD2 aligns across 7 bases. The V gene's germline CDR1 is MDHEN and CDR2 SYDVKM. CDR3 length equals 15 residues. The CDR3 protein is CVSSLMAGLAYEQYF. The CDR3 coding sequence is TGTGTCAGCAGTTTAATGGCCGGACTAGCCTACGAGCAGTACTTC.

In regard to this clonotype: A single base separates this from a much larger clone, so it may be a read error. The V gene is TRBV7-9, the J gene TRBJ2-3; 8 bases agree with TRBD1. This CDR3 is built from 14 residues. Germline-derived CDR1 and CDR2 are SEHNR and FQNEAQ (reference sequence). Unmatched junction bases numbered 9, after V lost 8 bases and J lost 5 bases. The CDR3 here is CASGPGQGVDTQYF. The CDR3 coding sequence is TGTGCCAGCGGCCCTGGACAGGGTGTAGATACGCAGTATTTT.

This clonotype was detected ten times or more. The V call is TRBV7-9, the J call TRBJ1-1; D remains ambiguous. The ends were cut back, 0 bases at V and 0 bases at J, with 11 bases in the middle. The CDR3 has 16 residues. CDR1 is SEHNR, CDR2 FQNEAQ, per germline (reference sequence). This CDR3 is CASSLADGVMNTEAFF. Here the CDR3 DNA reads TGTGCCAGCAGCTTAGCGGATGGGGTAATGAACACTGAAGCTTTCTTT.

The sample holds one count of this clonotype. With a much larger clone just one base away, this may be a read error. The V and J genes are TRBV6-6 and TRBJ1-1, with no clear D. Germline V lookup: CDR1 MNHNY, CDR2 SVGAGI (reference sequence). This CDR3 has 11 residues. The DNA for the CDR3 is TGTGCCAGCAGCCTGAACACTAAAGCTTTCTTT. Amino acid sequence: CASSLNTKAFF.

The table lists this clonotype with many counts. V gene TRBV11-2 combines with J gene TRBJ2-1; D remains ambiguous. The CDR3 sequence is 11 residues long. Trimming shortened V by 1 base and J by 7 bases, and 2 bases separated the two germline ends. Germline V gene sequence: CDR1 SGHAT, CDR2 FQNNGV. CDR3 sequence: CASSLGNEQFF. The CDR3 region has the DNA TGTGCCAGCAGCTTAGGGAATGAGCAGTTCTTC.

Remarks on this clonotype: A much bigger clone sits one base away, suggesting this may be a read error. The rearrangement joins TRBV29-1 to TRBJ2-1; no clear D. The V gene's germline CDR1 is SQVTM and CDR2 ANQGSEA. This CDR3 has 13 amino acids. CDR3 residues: CSAFGSSSNEQFF. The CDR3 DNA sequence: TGCAGCGCCTTTGGTAGCTCCTCCAATGAGCAGTTCTTC.

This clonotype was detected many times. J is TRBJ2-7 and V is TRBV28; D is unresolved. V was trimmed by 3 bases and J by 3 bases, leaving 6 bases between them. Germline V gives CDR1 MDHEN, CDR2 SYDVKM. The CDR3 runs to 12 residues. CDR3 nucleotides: TGTGCCAGCAGTTTGTTGGGCTACGAGCAGTACTTC. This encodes CASSLLGYEQYF.